This passage covers 31 T cell receptor beta chains from one sample sequenced in a study of blood T cell repertoires in COVID-19. Sequenced by immunoSEQ multiplex PCR; TCRdb stores in-frame clones only, minus some. The repertoire has roughly 97,000 clones, roughly 86% of them found once; the top ten carry 15% to 20%. The specimen was peripheral blood. These receptor sequences come from a human donor in a cohort sampled during active COVID-19.

This chain joins TRBV11-2 and TRBJ2-2, with no clear D. This CDR3 spans 14 amino acids. CDR1 is SGHAT and CDR2 is FQNNGV in the germline V gene. The V end was cut by 0 bases, the J end by 7 bases, with 9 bases between. The CDR3 bases are TGTGCCAGCAGCTTAGATCTTCAGTTCGGGGAGCTGTTTTTT. It yields the protein CASSLDLQFGELFF.

This rearrangement joins TRBV25-1 to TRBJ2-7; D remains ambiguous. V lost 0 bases, J lost 7 bases, and 13 bases lay in between. The CDR3 has 14 residues. Germline V gene lookup returns CDR1 MGHDK and CDR2 SYGVNS. The CDR3 nucleotides read TGTGCCAGCAGTGAATATAGCCTAATGTCAGAGCAGTACTTC. Amino acids: CASSEYSLMSEQYF.

The genes are TRBV5-4 and TRBJ2-7, with TRBD2 matching 12 bases. This CDR3 spans 15 amino acids. The germline gives CDR1 SGHNT, CDR2 YYREEE (reference sequence). The trim removed 4 bases at V and 3 bases at J, leaving 5 bases unmatched. The CDR3 sequence: CASSRPGLAGYEQYF. The CDR3 nucleotides read TGTGCCAGCAGCCGACCGGGACTAGCGGGCTACGAGCAGTACTTC.

The chain joins TRBV18 to TRBJ2-7, with D hard to call. This CDR3 region has 16 residues. Trimming removed 3 bases at V and 5 bases at J, with 20 bases between. The germline gives CDR1 KGHSH, CDR2 LQKENI. The CDR3 DNA sequence: TGTGCCAGCTCACCCCAGGAATTCGGTATTTGGGACGAGCAGTACTTC. Translated: CASSPQEFGIWDEQYF.

This chain uses TRBV19 with TRBJ1-1; 8 nucleotides agree with TRBD1. From germline, CDR1 is LNHDA and CDR2 SQIVND (reference sequence). Trimming at V came to 7 bases and at J to 5 bases, leaving 6 bases not matched to a gene. The CDR3 has 13 residues. Here the CDR3 reads CASIDRGWTEAFF. In DNA form, the CDR3 reads TGTGCCAGTATTGACAGGGGATGGACTGAAGCTTTCTTT.

The CDR3 region is CASSSGGAGANVLTF. The CDR3 DNA reads as TGTGCCAGTAGTAGTGGGGGGGCTGGGGCCAACGTCCTGACTTTC. This sequence joins TRBV19 and TRBJ2-6; 7 nucleotides align to TRBD2. The CDR3 has 15 amino acids. V trimming: 4 bases; J trimming: 2 bases; junction bases outside the gene matches: 2. Germline CDR1 reads LNHDA; CDR2 reads SQIVND (reference sequence).

V is TRBV29-1 and J is TRBJ2-7; TRBD1 matches 10 bases. Germline V gene sequence: CDR1 SQVTM, CDR2 ANQGSEA. Trimming took 7 bases from V and 6 from J; bases not matched to a gene: 9. The CDR3 length is 13 residues. CDR3 region: CSAQPGQGLEQYF. The CDR3 coding sequence is TGCAGCGCTCAACCGGGACAGGGGCTCGAGCAGTACTTC.

V is TRBV4-1 and J is TRBJ2-2; D is possibly TRBD2 (5 bases). There are 15 residues in the CDR3. Germline CDR1 is MGHRA and CDR2 is YSYEKL. Trimming stripped 2 bases from V and 3 bases from J, with 10 bases between. The CDR3 protein is CASSQFSADTGELFF. CDR3 DNA sequence: TGCGCCAGCAGCCAATTTAGCGCGGACACCGGGGAGCTGTTTTTT.

The chain carries TRBV5-1 and TRBJ2-1, with D possibly TRBD1 on 6 matching bases. The CDR3 is 17 amino acids. V was cut by 4 bases and J by 8 bases, with 25 bases left in between. CDR1 is SGHRS and CDR2 is YFSETQ in the germline V gene. The CDR3 DNA follows: TGCGCCAGCAGCCCGGGACACCCGCGGCCTCTATTGGATGAGCAGTTCTTC. Translated, it gives CASSPGHPRPLLDEQFF.

This sequence joins TRBV6-5 and TRBJ2-7; 8 positions agree with TRBD1. J gave up 2 bases and V 10 bases, and 7 bases lay outside the gene matches. CDR3 size: 13 residues. From germline, CDR1 is MNHEY and CDR2 SVGAGI. This CDR3 reads CATKGQATYEQYF. The DNA for the CDR3 is TGTGCCACCAAGGGACAGGCCACCTACGAGCAGTACTTC.

Regarding this clone: Its ends do not fully match the called genes, so a read error is possible. The genes are TRBV19 and TRBJ2-5; TRBD2 matches 7 bases. The CDR3 is made up of 13 amino acids. Looked up from germline, CDR1 is LNHDA and CDR2 is SQIVND (reference sequence). The CDR3 DNA sequence: TGTGCCAGTAGTATCGGGGGAGGCGGGACTATCAACTTC. Its translation: CASSIGGGGTINF.

The chain links TRBV5-1 to TRBJ2-6, with TRBD1 identical over 7 bases. The CDR3 spans 17 residues. Per the germline V gene, CDR1 is SGHRS and CDR2 is YFSETQ. J gave up 2 bases and V 3 bases, and 8 bases lay outside the gene matches. The CDR3 here is CASSWDQGVTGANVLTF. In DNA, the CDR3 is TGCGCCAGCAGCTGGGACCAGGGGGTCACTGGGGCCAACGTCCTGACTTTC.

Comment on this clone: A junction boundary mismatches the germline segment, possibly from a read error. The genes are TRBV10-3 and TRBJ1-1, with a weak D call TRBD1 (6 bases). CDR1 is ENHRY, CDR2 SYGVKD, per germline. The CDR3 contains 15 residues. The CDR3 DNA reads TGTGCCATCAGTGATGGGGGACAACTTATACTGAAGCTCGTCTTT. Residues: CAISDGGQLILKLVF.

The chain combines TRBV7-3 with TRBJ2-2, with D perhaps matching TRBD2 (5 bases). The V gene's germline CDR1 is SGHTA and CDR2 FQGTGA. V dropped 2 bases and J dropped 3 bases, with 16 bases sitting between them. The CDR3 loop spans 17 amino acids. CDR3 region: CASSLEGGASHTGELFF. The CDR3 DNA reads TGTGCCAGCAGCTTAGAAGGAGGAGCTTCACACACCGGGGAGCTGTTTTTT.

The V gene is TRBV6-1, the J gene TRBJ1-1, with D tentatively TRBD1 (5 bases). Germline V gene data show CDR1 as MNHNS and CDR2 as SASEGT. This CDR3 region has 16 residues. Trimming removed 4 bases at V and 0 bases at J, with 15 bases between. Here the CDR3 reads CASSALRVTMNTEAFF. The DNA of the CDR3 is TGTGCCAGCAGTGCCCTCAGGGTTACTATGAACACTGAAGCTTTCTTT.

The chain links TRBV6-5 to TRBJ2-1, with 9 nucleotides matching TRBD1. After removal of 7 bases from V and 8 bases from J, the junction contained 12 bases not matched to a gene. CDR1 and CDR2 (germline): MNHEY, SVGAGI. CDR3 length: 15 residues. CDR3 amino acids: CASTRPGQGVHEQFF. The DNA of the CDR3 is TGTGCCAGCACCCGCCCGGGACAGGGTGTCCATGAGCAGTTCTTC.

V and J are TRBV11-1 and TRBJ1-1; D unresolved. The germline CDR1 and CDR2 sequences are SGHAT and FQDESV (reference sequence). This CDR3 contains 13 residues. V was pared by 0 bases and J by 5 bases, with 7 bases between. CDR3 sequence: CASSLAGGTEAFF. In DNA, the CDR3 is TGTGCCAGCAGCTTAGCCGGCGGGACTGAAGCTTTCTTT.

The rearrangement uses TRBV6-5 and TRBJ1-2, with TRBD1 identical over 9 bases. J gave up 6 bases and V 2 bases, and 7 bases lay outside the gene matches. The CDR3 length is 15 residues. Germline CDR1 is MNHEY and CDR2 is SVGAGI. This CDR3 reads CASSYTGTGLNGYTF. The CDR3 DNA follows: TGTGCCAGCAGTTACACCGGGACAGGGTTAAATGGCTACACCTTC.

V gene TRBV29-1 combines with J gene TRBJ2-1; a possible D gene is TRBD2 (6 bases). CDR3 length: 14 amino acids. The ends were cut back, 4 bases at V and 2 bases at J, with 12 bases in the middle. Germline V gene data show CDR1 as SQVTM and CDR2 as ANQGSEA. In nucleotides, the CDR3 is TGCAGCGTTGTAGGAGGGCGCGCCTACAATGAGCAGTTCTTC. As protein: CSVVGGRAYNEQFF.

The chain is built from TRBV6-6 and TRBJ2-1; 7 nucleotides match TRBD2. There are 15 residues in the CDR3. CDR1 and CDR2 (germline): MNHNY, SVGAGI (reference sequence). Trimming removed 6 bases from V and 3 bases from J; junction bases left unmatched: 8. The CDR3 DNA is TGTGCCAGCAGGGAGGCGGGAGTGGGCTACAATGAGCAGTTCTTC. Translated: CASREAGVGYNEQFF.

This clone appeared a single time. The chain links TRBV2 to TRBJ2-7, with D tentatively TRBD2 (5 bases). The CDR3 totals 15 residues. Trimming pared 0 bases from V and 5 bases from J, leaving 14 bases between. Germline assignment: CDR1 SNHLY and CDR2 FYNNEI. The CDR3 spells CASSEAPIGSDEQYF. The CDR3 DNA sequence: TGTGCCAGCAGTGAAGCCCCCATTGGGAGCGACGAGCAGTACTTC.

CDR3 region: CASSFSGLYQETQYF. The CDR3 DNA sequence: TGTGCCAGCAGCTTCAGTGGCCTTTACCAAGAGACCCAGTACTTC. V is TRBV7-8 and J is TRBJ2-5; no firm D call. The CDR3 spans 15 residues. V lost 3 bases and J lost 0, with 11 bases in between. Germline V gene data show CDR1 as SGHVS and CDR2 as FQNEAQ.

The chain links TRBV6-6 to TRBJ1-2; D is undetermined. Trimming left V 5 bases short and J 0 bases short, with 10 bases between. The CDR3 extends over 14 amino acids. Looked up from germline, CDR1 is MNHNY and CDR2 is SVGAGI (reference sequence). CDR3 nucleotides: TGTGCCAGCAGTCCCTCGGGAGCTAACTATGGCTACACCTTC. Encoded protein: CASSPSGANYGYTF.

Only one count was recorded for this clone. The chain uses TRBV10-3 and TRBJ2-1; D is possibly TRBD2 (5 bases). The CDR3 contains 15 residues. The germline CDR1 and CDR2 sequences are ENHRY and SYGVKD. V was pared by 5 bases and J by 0 bases, with 11 bases between. The DNA of the CDR3 is TGTGCCATCAGTAGGCTAGCCAGCTCCTACAATGAGCAGTTCTTC. Its translation: CAISRLASSYNEQFF.

V usage is TRBV5-5 and J usage is TRBJ2-1; 7 bases fit TRBD2. J was trimmed by 5 bases and V by 2 bases; bases with no gene match: 7. The CDR3 has 15 residues. Germline V gene data show CDR1 as SGHKS and CDR2 as YYEKEE (reference sequence). CDR3 bases: TGTGCCAGCAGCTTTCTAGCGGCGCTCAACAATGAGCAGTTCTTC. Protein product: CASSFLAALNNEQFF.

This clone is a singleton in its sample. The chain uses TRBV6-2 or TRBV6-3 and TRBJ1-1, with D possibly being TRBD1 (5 bases). The CDR3 sequence is 17 residues long. Germline V CDR1 and CDR2: MNHEY, SVGEGT. The germline V and J ends were trimmed by 6 bases and 4 bases, with 24 bases remaining between them. Here the CDR3 reads CASSAQKFRDGGTEAFF. CDR3 nucleotide sequence: TGTGCCAGCAGCGCCCAAAAATTCCGGGACGGGGGCACTGAAGCTTTCTTT.

The V call is TRBV3-1 (or the pseudogene TRBV3-2), the J call TRBJ2-3; 11 bases agree with TRBD2. With V trimmed by 4 bases and J by 2 bases, 8 bases remained unmatched. The CDR3 runs 17 residues. CDR1 and CDR2 from the germline V gene are LGHDT and YNNKEL (reference sequence). The CDR3 coding sequence is TGTGCCAGCAGCCCCTACCCGGGACTAGCGGACACAGATACGCAGTATTTT. Encoded protein: CASSPYPGLADTDTQYF.

The chain carries TRBV7-3 and TRBJ2-2; TRBD1 aligns across 8 bases. The CDR3 has 17 residues. Germline V CDR1 and CDR2: SGHTA, FQGTGA. V trimming: 5 bases; J trimming: 5 bases; junction bases outside the gene matches: 13. CDR3 amino acids: CASSPQPGGARTGELFF. CDR3 sequence (DNA): TGTGCCAGCAGCCCTCAACCAGGGGGCGCGCGGACCGGGGAGCTGTTTTTT.

The table lists this clone with a count of one. The chain links TRBV2 to TRBJ1-2; maybe TRBD1 (5 bases). Germline CDR1 is SNHLY and CDR2 is FYNNEI. Trimming pared 8 bases from V and 4 bases from J, leaving 20 bases between. The CDR3 covers 15 residues. CDR3 in amino acids: CASRAESGWGYGYTF. CDR3 DNA: TGTGCCAGCCGGGCGGAGTCAGGGTGGGGCTATGGCTACACCTTC. Looking up the rest from reference TRBV2 and TRBJ1-2 gives the full variable domain: EPEVTQTPSHQVTQMGQEVILRCVPISNHLYFYWYRQILGQKVEFLVSFYNNEISEKSEIFDDQFSVERPDGSNFTLKIRSTKLEDSAMYFCASRAESGWGYGYTFGSGTRLTVV.

This chain joins TRBV9 and TRBJ1-1, with 7 bases identical to TRBD1. Germline lookup yields CDR1 SGDLS and CDR2 YYNGEE. The CDR3 runs to 15 residues. The trim removed 0 bases at V and 0 bases at J, leaving 2 bases unmatched. CDR3 region: CASSVGRGLNTEAFF. In DNA, the CDR3 is TGTGCCAGCAGCGTAGGAAGGGGGCTGAACACTGAAGCTTTCTTT. The full variable domain, in which reference TRBV9 and TRBJ1-1 provide the parts outside the CDR3, is DSGVTQTPKHLITATGQRVTLRCSPRSGDLSVYWYQQSLDQGLQFLIQYYNGEERAKGNILERFSAQQFPDLHSELNLSSLELGDSALYFCASSVGRGLNTEAFFGQGTRLTVV.

The rearrangement joins TRBV19 to TRBJ1-3; 8 bases fit TRBD1. The CDR3 loop spans 16 amino acids. The germline gives CDR1 LNHDA, CDR2 SQIVND (reference sequence). V trimming: 4 bases; J trimming: 2 bases; junction bases outside the gene matches: 7. The CDR3 protein is CASSRQGASAGNTIYF. CDR3 bases: TGTGCCAGTAGTAGGCAGGGGGCATCAGCTGGAAACACCATATATTTT.